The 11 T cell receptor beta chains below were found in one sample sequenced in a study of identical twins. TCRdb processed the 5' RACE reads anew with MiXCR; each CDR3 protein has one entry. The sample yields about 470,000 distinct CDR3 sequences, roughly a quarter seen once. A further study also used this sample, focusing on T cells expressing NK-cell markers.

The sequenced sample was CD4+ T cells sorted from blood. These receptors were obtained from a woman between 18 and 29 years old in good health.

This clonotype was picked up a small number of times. For the CDR3, the DNA is TGTGCCAGCAGCCAGCAACGACTAGCGGGGGGCCGCGGCACCGGGGAGCTGTTTTTT. Its protein product is CASSQQRLAGGRGTGELFF. The chain uses TRBV4-2 and TRBJ2-2, with 13 positions matching TRBD2. The CDR3 extends over 19 amino acids. Germline V gives CDR1 LGHNA, CDR2 YNFKEQ. J gave up 4 bases and V 3 bases, and 11 bases lay outside the gene matches.

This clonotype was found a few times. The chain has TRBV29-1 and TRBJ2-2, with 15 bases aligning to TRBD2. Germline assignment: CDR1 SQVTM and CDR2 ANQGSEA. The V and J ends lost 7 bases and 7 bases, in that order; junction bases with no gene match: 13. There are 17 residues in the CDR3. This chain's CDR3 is CSAGTSGRSSLDGELFF. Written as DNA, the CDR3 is TGCAGCGCTGGGACTAGCGGGAGGTCCTCCTTGGACGGGGAGCTGTTTTTT.

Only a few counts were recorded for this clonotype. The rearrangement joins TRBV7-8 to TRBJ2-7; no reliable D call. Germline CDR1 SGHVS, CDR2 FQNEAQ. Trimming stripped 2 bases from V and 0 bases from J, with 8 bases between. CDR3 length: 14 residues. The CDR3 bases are TGTGCCAGCAGCTTACGACACCTCTCCTACGAGCAGTACTTC. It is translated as CASSLRHLSYEQYF.

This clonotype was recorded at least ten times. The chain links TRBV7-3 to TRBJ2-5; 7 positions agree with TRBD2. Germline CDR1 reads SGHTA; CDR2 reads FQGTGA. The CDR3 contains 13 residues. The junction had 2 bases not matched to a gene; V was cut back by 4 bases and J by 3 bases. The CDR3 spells CASSSGLKETQYF. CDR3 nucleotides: TGTGCCAGCAGCTCGGGACTAAAAGAGACCCAGTACTTC.

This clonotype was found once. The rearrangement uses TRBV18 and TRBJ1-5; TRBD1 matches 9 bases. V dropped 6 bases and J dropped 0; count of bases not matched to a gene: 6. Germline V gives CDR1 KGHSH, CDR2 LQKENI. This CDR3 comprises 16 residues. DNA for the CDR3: TGTGCCAGCTCCCCGGACAGGGGTGGTAGCAATCAGCCCCAGCATTTT. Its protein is CASSPDRGGSNQPQHF.

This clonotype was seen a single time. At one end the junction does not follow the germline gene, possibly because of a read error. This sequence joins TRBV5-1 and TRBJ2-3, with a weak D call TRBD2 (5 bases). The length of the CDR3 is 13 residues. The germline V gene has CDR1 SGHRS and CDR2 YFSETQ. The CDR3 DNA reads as TGCGCCAGCAGCCACGAGGCCGGGGATACGCTGTATTTT. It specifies CASSHEAGDTLYF.

CDR3 in amino acids: CATSRVMSGSGNTIYF. In DNA, the CDR3 is TGTGCCACCAGCAGAGTCATGTCGGGGTCTGGAAACACCATATATTTT. The rearrangement links TRBV15 to TRBJ1-3; D is unclear. V dropped 1 base and J dropped 1 base, with 11 bases sitting between them. The germline CDR1 and CDR2 sequences are LNHNV and YYDKDF (reference sequence). The CDR3 length is 16 residues.

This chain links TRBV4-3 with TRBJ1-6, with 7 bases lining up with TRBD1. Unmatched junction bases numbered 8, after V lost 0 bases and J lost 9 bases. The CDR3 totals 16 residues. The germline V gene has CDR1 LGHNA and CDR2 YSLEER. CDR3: CASSQDSLAGGSPLHF. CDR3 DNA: TGCGCCAGCAGCCAAGATTCTCTAGCAGGGGGTTCACCCCTCCACTTT.

The DNA for the CDR3 is TGCGCCAGCGGAGCGGGAGTTGCAGATACGCAGTATTTT. This translates into CASGAGVADTQYF. The chain has TRBV5-1 and TRBJ2-3; TRBD2 agrees at 8 bases. Germline values: CDR1 SGHRS, CDR2 YFSETQ. The CDR3 totals 13 residues. V was clipped by 7 bases and J by 4 bases; unmatched bases: 5.

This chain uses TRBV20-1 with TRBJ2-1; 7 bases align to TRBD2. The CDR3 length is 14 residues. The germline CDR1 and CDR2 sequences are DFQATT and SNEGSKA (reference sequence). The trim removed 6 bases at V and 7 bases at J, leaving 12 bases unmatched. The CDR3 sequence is CSARDGPGRNEQFF. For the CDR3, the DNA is TGCAGTGCACGGGACGGGCCCGGGAGGAATGAGCAGTTCTTC.

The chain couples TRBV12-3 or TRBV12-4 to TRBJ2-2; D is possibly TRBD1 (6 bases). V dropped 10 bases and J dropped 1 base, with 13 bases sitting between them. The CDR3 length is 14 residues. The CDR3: CAIRGQLNTGELFF. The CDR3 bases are TGTGCCATACGAGGACAGTTGAACACCGGGGAGCTGTTTTTT.